The rows below give T cell receptor beta chains drawn from one sample of a study of naive and memory T cell subsets. TCRdb re-called the UMI-ligation and nested PCR reads with MiXCR, one entry per CDR3 protein. The data contain 98,000 or so distinct CDR3 sequences, roughly 15% of them seen just once; the ten biggest clones take up around 2.8%. Sequencing input: naive CD8+ T cells from blood. The receptor source for this set is a human donor in good health. The CDR3 runs from the conserved cysteine through the conserved F or W. Each record gives: V gene, CDR3 length, clone size, J gene, D gene, CDR3 DNA, CDR3 protein. D genes are given only for firm matches. Only part of the rows carry a size: once, few, many, or a class if the clone is expanded.

V: TRBV5-1
length: 14
size: few
J: TRBJ2-5
D: .
DNA: TGCGCCAGCAGCTGGGGCAGTTTACAAGAGACCCAGTACTTC
CDR3: CASSWGSLQETQYF

V: TRBV6-6
length: 17
size: .
J: TRBJ2-6
D: .
DNA: TGTGCCAGCAATCCCGACAGGACTCGCTCTGGGGCCAACGTCCTGACTTTC
CDR3: CASNPDRTRSGANVLTF

V: TRBV25-1
length: 15
size: few
J: TRBJ2-7
D: .
DNA: TGTGCCAGCAGTACTTTTTCCCCCTATGGGTACGAGCAGTACTTC
CDR3: CASSTFSPYGYEQYF

V: TRBV3-1
length: 15
size: few
J: TRBJ1-3
D: .
DNA: TGTGCCAGCAGCCAAGAACACAACTCTGGAAACACCATATATTTT
CDR3: CASSQEHNSGNTIYF

V: TRBV28
length: 16
size: few
J: TRBJ2-7
D: TRBD1
DNA: TGTGCCAGCAGCCCTTATTGGACAGGACAACCCTACGAGCAGTACTTC
CDR3: CASSPYWTGQPYEQYF

V: TRBV4-3
length: 15
size: few
J: TRBJ2-1
D: TRBD2
DNA: TGCGCCAGCAGCCAAGTGGTTTCGGGGGAGGGTGAGCAGTTCTTC
CDR3: CASSQVVSGEGEQFF

V: TRBV12-3/TRBV12-4
length: 12
size: .
J: TRBJ2-7
D: .
DNA: TGTGCCAGCAGCACGACGTGGAACGAGCAGTACTTC
CDR3: CASSTTWNEQYF

V: TRBV7-9
length: 12
size: many
J: TRBJ2-1
D: .
DNA: TGTGCCAGCAGCTTAGCATGGGAACTGCAGTTCTTC
CDR3: CASSLAWELQFF

V: TRBV10-3
length: 14
size: many
J: TRBJ1-1
D: .
DNA: TGTGCCATCAGCGCCAACAACATGAACACTGAAGCTTTCTTT
CDR3: CAISANNMNTEAFF

V: TRBV28
length: 18
size: .
J: TRBJ2-4
D: TRBD1
DNA: TGTGCCAGCAGTCTCCCCCCGGGACAGGCTCCGCGAGGAAACATTCAGTACTTC
CDR3: CASSLPPGQAPRGNIQYF

V: TRBV15
length: 14
size: many
J: TRBJ1-1
D: .
DNA: TGTGCCACCAGCACCCATCTCGGGGAGACTGAAGCTTTCTTT
CDR3: CATSTHLGETEAFF

V: TRBV7-8
length: 14
size: .
J: TRBJ2-5
D: .
DNA: TGTGCCAGCAGCTTAGACATTTTTTTGGAGACCCAGTACTTC
CDR3: CASSLDIFLETQYF

V: TRBV21-1
length: 18
size: .
J: TRBJ2-5
D: .
DNA: TGTGCCAGCAGCATTTCGGGTCTCGTTTGGGGCCGAGATGAGACCCAGTACTTC
CDR3: CASSISGLVWGRDETQYF

V: TRBV23-1
length: 16
size: .
J: TRBJ2-7
D: TRBD1
DNA: TGCGCCAGCAGTCAGCAGGGGGCCCCAAAACGTTACGAGCAGTACTTC
CDR3: CASSQQGAPKRYEQYF

V: TRBV4-3
length: 14
size: .
J: TRBJ2-7
D: .
DNA: TGCGCCAGCAGCCAATCAACGGAGGGGTTCGAGCAGTACTTC
CDR3: CASSQSTEGFEQYF

V: TRBV9
length: 15
size: many
J: TRBJ2-1
D: TRBD1
DNA: TGTGCCAGCAGCGTAGAAGGGACAGCCTACAATGAGCAGTTCTTC
CDR3: CASSVEGTAYNEQFF

V: TRBV6-2/TRBV6-3
length: 16
size: few
J: TRBJ2-1
D: TRBD2
DNA: TGTGCCAGCAGGAGACTAGCGGGAGTGAACCGCAATGAGCAGTTCTTC
CDR3: CASRRLAGVNRNEQFF

V: TRBV4-2
length: 19
size: .
J: TRBJ2-1
D: .
DNA: TGTGCCAGCAGCCAAGAAGTAGTCTCGAGGGGGGCGTTCTACAATGAGCAGTTCTTC
CDR3: CASSQEVVSRGAFYNEQFF

V: TRBV15
length: 17
size: few
J: TRBJ1-2
D: TRBD1
DNA: TGTGCCACCAGCAGTGGGGACAGGGAATTTCTGGGCGCTGGCTACACCTTC
CDR3: CATSSGDREFLGAGYTF

V: TRBV24-1
length: 15
size: many
J: TRBJ2-3
D: TRBD1
DNA: TGTGCCACCAGTGATTTGGCGACAGGGGGGGATACGCAGTATTTT
CDR3: CATSDLATGGDTQYF

V: TRBV27
length: 15
size: many
J: TRBJ1-4
D: TRBD1
DNA: TGTGCCAGCAGTCCAACCCCCGGGACAGACGAAAAACTGTTTTTT
CDR3: CASSPTPGTDEKLFF

V: TRBV29-1
length: 16
size: .
J: TRBJ1-1
D: .
DNA: TGCAGCGAGACGGGCCTTCTCCGGGGAATGAACACTGAAGCTTTCTTT
CDR3: CSETGLLRGMNTEAFF

V: TRBV28
length: 16
size: .
J: TRBJ2-1
D: .
DNA: TGTGCCAGCAGTTCACGACCCTTCGGGGGTCCCAATGAGCAGTTCTTC
CDR3: CASSSRPFGGPNEQFF

V: TRBV7-6
length: 17
size: many
J: TRBJ2-1
D: TRBD1
DNA: TGTGCCAGCAGCTCCACTTCCGGGACAGGGTCCTACAATGAGCAGTTCTTC
CDR3: CASSSTSGTGSYNEQFF

V: TRBV4-3
length: 15
size: many
J: TRBJ2-7
D: TRBD2
DNA: TGCGCCAGCAGCCAAGCCGGGACTAGCGCCTACGAGCAGTACTTC
CDR3: CASSQAGTSAYEQYF

V: TRBV29-1
length: 14
size: few
J: TRBJ1-1
D: .
DNA: TGCAGCGTTGCAAAAGCCGGGACGGCAATCGCAGCTTTCTTT
CDR3: CSVAKAGTAIAAFF

V: TRBV20-1
length: 17
size: many
J: TRBJ2-3
D: TRBD2
DNA: TGCAGTGCCAGGACTAGCGGTCCACTTACCTACACAGATACGCAGTATTTT
CDR3: CSARTSGPLTYTDTQYF

V: TRBV5-1
length: 15
size: few
J: TRBJ2-1
D: .
DNA: TGCGCCAGCAGCTTGGACCTCGCCCCATACAATGAGCAGTTCTTC
CDR3: CASSLDLAPYNEQFF

V: TRBV12-3/TRBV12-4
length: 16
size: .
J: TRBJ2-3
D: .
DNA: TGTGCCAGCAGTTTTTCGAGCGAGCAGCTGGAGTATACGCAGTATTTT
CDR3: CASSFSSEQLEYTQYF

V: TRBV12-3/TRBV12-4
length: 16
size: few
J: TRBJ2-6
D: .
DNA: TGTGCCAGCAGTCCCATTACAGGGTCTGGGGCCAACGTCCTGACTTTC
CDR3: CASSPITGSGANVLTF

V: TRBV7-2
length: 13
size: .
J: TRBJ2-7
D: TRBD2
DNA: TGTGCCAGCAGCCCCAGCGGGAGTTACGAGCAGTACTTC
CDR3: CASSPSGSYEQYF

V: TRBV10-3
length: 13
size: .
J: TRBJ2-7
D: .
DNA: TGTGCCATCAGTGAAGACCTATCCTACGAGCAGTACTTC
CDR3: CAISEDLSYEQYF

V: TRBV12-3/TRBV12-4
length: 13
size: .
J: TRBJ2-7
D: .
DNA: TGTGCCAGCAGTAATTCGGTATCCTACGAGCAGTACTTC
CDR3: CASSNSVSYEQYF

V: TRBV21-1
length: 11
size: many
J: TRBJ1-1
D: .
DNA: TGTGCCAGCAGGCCTCGACAAGTGGCTTTCTTT
CDR3: CASRPRQVAFF

V: TRBV7-9
length: 15
size: .
J: TRBJ2-7
D: TRBD1
DNA: TGTGCCAGCAGCTCCTCCGGGACAGGGCCCTACGAGCAGTACTTC
CDR3: CASSSSGTGPYEQYF

V: TRBV15
length: 16
size: .
J: TRBJ2-4
D: TRBD1
DNA: TGTGCCACCAGCAGGTCCCAGGGGGATCCCAAAAACATTCAGTACTTC
CDR3: CATSRSQGDPKNIQYF

V: TRBV20-1
length: 13
size: .
J: TRBJ2-7
D: TRBD2
DNA: TGCAGTGCAACCGGGACTAATTCGTGGGAGCAGTACTTC
CDR3: CSATGTNSWEQYF

V: TRBV4-3
length: 17
size: many
J: TRBJ2-1
D: TRBD2
DNA: TGCGCCAGCAGCCAGGGAGTAGCGGGCAGCTCCTACAATGAGCAGTTCTTC
CDR3: CASSQGVAGSSYNEQFF

V: TRBV7-6
length: 13
size: many
J: TRBJ2-1
D: .
DNA: TGTGCCAGCAGCTCCGGGACCAACAATGAGCAGTTCTTC
CDR3: CASSSGTNNEQFF

V: TRBV5-8
length: 11
size: .
J: TRBJ1-1
D: .
DNA: TGTGCCAGCACCCATTACACTGAAGCTTTCTTT
CDR3: CASTHYTEAFF

V: TRBV9
length: 13
size: many
J: TRBJ2-1
D: .
DNA: TGTGCCAGCAGCGTAGAGGGAGCGGGTGAGCAGTTCTTC
CDR3: CASSVEGAGEQFF

V: TRBV7-8
length: 15
size: many
J: TRBJ2-1
D: TRBD1
DNA: TGTGCCAGCAGCTTTCGGGACAGTCGGAACAATGAGCAGTTCTTC
CDR3: CASSFRDSRNNEQFF

V: TRBV27
length: 13
size: few
J: TRBJ2-3
D: TRBD1
DNA: TGTGCCAGCAGTAGGACAGGGTTCGATACGCAGTATTTT
CDR3: CASSRTGFDTQYF

V: TRBV27
length: 14
size: many
J: TRBJ2-7
D: TRBD2
DNA: TGTGCCAGCAGTTTAGCGGGGGTAAGGAACGAGCAGTACTTC
CDR3: CASSLAGVRNEQYF

V: TRBV9
length: 17
size: .
J: TRBJ2-1
D: TRBD2
DNA: TGTGCCAGCAGCGTAGCAGGGACTAGCGGGATGCGGTATGAGCAGTTCTTC
CDR3: CASSVAGTSGMRYEQFF

V: TRBV10-3
length: 15
size: .
J: TRBJ2-3
D: .
DNA: TGTGCCATCAGTGATTTAGCAGCGGCCGAAGATACGCAGTATTTT
CDR3: CAISDLAAAEDTQYF

V: TRBV20-1
length: 11
size: .
J: TRBJ2-1
D: .
DNA: TGCAGTGCTACAGAAGGGGGTGAGCAGTTCTTC
CDR3: CSATEGGEQFF

V: TRBV9
length: 14
size: .
J: TRBJ2-1
D: .
DNA: TGTGCCAGCAGCGGGGGAAGCGCAGGGTATGAGCAGTTCTTC
CDR3: CASSGGSAGYEQFF

V: TRBV7-9
length: 14
size: .
J: TRBJ1-1
D: .
DNA: TGTGCCAGCAGCTTAGCCTCAGTCTCCCTTGAAGCTTTCTTT
CDR3: CASSLASVSLEAFF

V: TRBV20-1
length: 13
size: many
J: TRBJ2-7
D: .
DNA: TGCAGTGCCGGTGAGGGAACCACCTACGAGCAGTACTTC
CDR3: CSAGEGTTYEQYF

V: TRBV30
length: 11
size: many
J: TRBJ2-2
D: .
DNA: TGTGCCTGGCAAAGGACCGGGGAGCTGTTTTTT
CDR3: CAWQRTGELFF

V: TRBV9
length: 14
size: few
J: TRBJ2-1
D: .
DNA: TGTGCCAGCAGCACCCCCGGTGGAGGTAATGAGCAGTTCTTC
CDR3: CASSTPGGGNEQFF

V: TRBV5-1
length: 13
size: few
J: TRBJ1-2
D: .
DNA: TGCGCCAGCAGCTTGGAACAGAACTATGGCTACACCTTC
CDR3: CASSLEQNYGYTF

V: TRBV20-1
length: 14
size: .
J: TRBJ1-1
D: TRBD1
DNA: TGCAGTGCTTCGAACAGGGGATGGAGCACTGAAGCTTTCTTT
CDR3: CSASNRGWSTEAFF

V: TRBV20-1
length: 15
size: .
J: TRBJ2-3
D: .
DNA: TGCAGTGCTAGAGACGAGCAGACTAGCACAGATACGCAGTATTTT
CDR3: CSARDEQTSTDTQYF

V: TRBV6-2/TRBV6-3
length: 16
size: few
J: TRBJ2-1
D: .
DNA: TGTGCCAGCAGTTACTCCCCCACCGGGACTCCAAATGAGCAGTTCTTC
CDR3: CASSYSPTGTPNEQFF

V: TRBV4-3
length: 14
size: .
J: TRBJ1-6
D: .
DNA: TGCGCCAGCAGCCAAGATTTAAATACTTTCACCCTCCACTTT
CDR3: CASSQDLNTFTLHF

V: TRBV7-3
length: 18
size: many
J: TRBJ2-6
D: TRBD1
DNA: TGTGCCAGCAGCCTAGGGACAGGGGGCGTTTCTGGGGCCAACGTCCTGACTTTC
CDR3: CASSLGTGGVSGANVLTF

V: TRBV12-5
length: 15
size: few
J: TRBJ2-1
D: TRBD2
DNA: TGTGCTAGTGGCCCCGGGACTAGCGAGGTGGGAGAGCAGTTCTTC
CDR3: CASGPGTSEVGEQFF

V: TRBV20-1
length: 11
size: .
J: TRBJ2-7
D: .
DNA: TGCAGTGCTAGCCAAGACTACGAGCAGTACTTC
CDR3: CSASQDYEQYF